These 5 T cell receptor beta chains share one sample of origin, sequenced in a study of blood T cells in healthy people across ages. Combining a sample-barcoded 5' primer with a J-beta primer mix, a second PCR ran for 7 to 11 cycles. TCRdb itself ran the 5' RACE reads through MiXCR, one entry per CDR3 protein. Of around 970,000 distinct CDR3 sequences listed, 51% are singletons. The sample comprised blood. These receptors all come from a woman aged 60 to 75 in good health.

This sequence joins TRBV12-3 or TRBV12-4 and TRBJ1-2; 8 nucleotides line up with TRBD1. The ends lost 6 bases at V and 8 bases at J; junction bases unmatched: 8. The CDR3 runs 13 residues. The CDR3 loop is CASSTGQVLGYTF. DNA of the CDR3: TGTGCCAGCAGCACGGGACAGGTCTTGGGCTACACCTTC.

The gene calls are TRBV12-3 or TRBV12-4 and TRBJ1-1; the D gene is possibly TRBD1 (5 bases). V lost 5 bases, J lost 10 bases, and 11 bases lay in between. CDR3 length: 11 amino acids. The CDR3 nucleotides read TGTGCCAGCAGTAGCCTGGGGGTAGCTTTCTTT. Amino acid sequence: CASSSLGVAFF.

The rearrangement joins TRBV5-5 to TRBJ1-2; D gene uncertain. This CDR3 spans 16 amino acids. Between the trimmed V and J ends, which lost 4 bases and 4 bases, there was a span of 20 bases. CDR1 SGHKS and CDR2 YYEKEE come from the germline V gene (reference sequence). CDR3 protein: CASSPGTIEGLYGYTF. The DNA for the CDR3 is TGTGCCAGCAGCCCGGGCACCATAGAGGGCCTCTATGGCTACACCTTC.

The V gene is TRBV29-1, the J gene TRBJ2-1, with a tentative D call TRBD2 (7 bases). The end of the DNA is better explained by TRBJ2-7, so the J call may be wrong. The germline V gene has CDR1 SQVTM and CDR2 ANQGSEA. The CDR3 has 12 amino acids. CDR3 protein: CSVSAGAGEQYF. The CDR3 bases are TGCAGCGTATCCGCGGGGGCAGGAGAGCAGTACTTC.

This chain connects TRBV4-2 to TRBJ2-3; D is perhaps TRBD2 (6 bases). The CDR3 runs 18 residues. In germline, CDR1 is LGHNA, CDR2 YNFKEQ. With 3 bases removed from V and 1 base from J, the gap between germline ends came to 20 bases. In DNA form, the CDR3 reads TGTGCCAGCAGCCAGACTCCGGGACTTAGTGCCCGCACAGATACGCAGTATTTT. Amino acid sequence: CASSQTPGLSARTDTQYF.